The present T cell receptor (beta chain) was sequenced within a study of blood T cell repertoires in COVID-19. Overall study: The cDNA or gDNA used as material had been derived from T cells, B-cell-depleted T cells, or PBMCs.

Method: immunoSEQ multiplex PCR; TCRdb's copy keeps in-frame clones and lacks some. The sample lists around 330,000 clones; 85% to 90% were seen once. CDR3 length: 13 residues. Germline V gene sequence: CDR1 ENHRY, CDR2 SYGVKD. V was pared by 7 bases and J by 3 bases, with 3 bases of the junction left unmatched. The chain couples TRBV10-3 to TRBJ2-7, with 10 bases lining up with TRBD1. The TCR comes from a woman aged 50 to 60 with active or convalescent COVID-19. Sequenced: peripheral blood. CDR3 DNA: TGTGCCATCAAAGGGACAGGGGACTACGAGCAGTACTTC. Amino acid sequence: CAIKGTGDYEQYF.